A single sample is the source of the 25 T cell receptor beta chains below, sequenced in a study of blood T cell repertoires in COVID-19. Profiling relied on immunoSEQ multiplex PCR, and the TCRdb table lists in-frame clones only, not all of them. Of more than 150,000 clones listed, roughly four fifths are singletons. Sequenced sample: peripheral blood. All receptors derive from a human donor in a cohort sampled during active COVID-19.

The V and J genes are TRBV7-6 and TRBJ2-7; 7 nucleotides line up with TRBD1. This CDR3 is built from 13 residues. Per the germline V gene, CDR1 is SGHVS and CDR2 is FNYEAQ. J was trimmed by 6 bases and V by 2 bases; bases with no gene match: 4. DNA for the CDR3: TGTGCCAGCAGCTTATCTCCAGGGGGCGAGCAGTACTTC. It yields the protein CASSLSPGGEQYF.

The chain employs TRBV14 and TRBJ2-7; no clear D gene. V shed 0 bases and J shed 3 bases, with 15 bases lying between them. The CDR3 is made up of 16 amino acids. The germline V gene has CDR1 SGHDN and CDR2 FVKESK. The CDR3 DNA reads TGTGCCAGCAGCCAAGATTGGCATAAGTCATACTACGAGCAGTACTTC. As protein: CASSQDWHKSYYEQYF.

The rearrangement links TRBV13 to TRBJ1-1, with a tentative D call TRBD1 (5 bases). CDR1 is PRHDT, CDR2 FYEKMQ, per germline (reference sequence). The germline V and J ends were trimmed by 0 bases and 6 bases, with 11 bases remaining between them. The CDR3 is made up of 14 amino acids. The CDR3 DNA is TGTGCCAGCAGCTTAGGGGGGCTAGGGGCTGAAGCTTTCTTT. It is translated as CASSLGGLGAEAFF.

The chain links TRBV12-3 or TRBV12-4 to TRBJ1-5, with a weak D call TRBD1 (5 bases). Trimming cost V 6 bases and J 7 bases, with 13 bases left between them. The CDR3 contains 13 residues. CDR3 region: CASRLAGRQPQHF. In nucleotides, the CDR3 is TGTGCCAGCAGACTTGCAGGGCGGCAGCCCCAGCATTTT.

This clone was counted a few times. The chain links TRBV7-6 to TRBJ2-7; a possible D gene is TRBD1 (6 bases). Trimming took 5 bases from V and 5 from J, leaving 16 bases between them. The CDR3 has 14 amino acids. CDR1 SGHVS and CDR2 FNYEAQ come from the germline V gene. CDR3 residues: CASSLARDNHEQYF. CDR3 sequence (DNA): TGTGCCAGCAGCCTTGCCAGGGACAACCACGAGCAGTACTTC.

The rearrangement uses TRBV19 and TRBJ1-2; 10 bases line up with TRBD1. CDR3 length: 16 residues. V lost 4 bases to trimming and J lost 2 bases; unmatched junction nucleotides: 7. Germline V gene data show CDR1 as LNHDA and CDR2 as SQIVND (reference sequence). The CDR3: CASSKGTGAMNYGYTF. In DNA form, the CDR3 reads TGTGCCAGTAGTAAGGGGACAGGGGCCATGAACTATGGCTACACCTTC.

This sequence joins TRBV7-9 and TRBJ1-1, with 7 positions matching TRBD1. Germline V lookup: CDR1 SEHNR, CDR2 FQNEAQ (reference sequence). The CDR3 has 14 amino acids. The V segment lost 5 bases and the J segment 1 base; nucleotides outside the gene matches: 4. CDR3 amino acids: CASSRGQENTEAFF. The DNA for the CDR3 is TGTGCCAGCAGCCGAGGACAGGAGAACACTGAAGCTTTCTTT.

This rearrangement joins TRBV10-1 to TRBJ2-3; D is unresolved. The CDR3 has 15 residues. V was cut by 3 bases and J by 2 bases, with 12 bases left in between. The germline gives CDR1 WNHNN, CDR2 SYGVQD (reference sequence). CDR3 residues: CASSEQPSSTDTQYF. The DNA of the CDR3 is TGCGCCAGCAGTGAACAGCCTTCCTCCACAGATACGCAGTATTTT.

This sequence joins TRBV29-1 and TRBJ1-1; the D gene is possibly TRBD1 (6 bases). V was pared by 7 bases and J by 0 bases, with 21 bases between. The CDR3 runs to 16 residues. Germline values: CDR1 SQVTM, CDR2 ANQGSEA. This CDR3 is CSARKRGTSMNTEAFF. In nucleotides, the CDR3 is TGCAGCGCAAGAAAAAGGGGGACAAGCATGAACACTGAAGCTTTCTTT.

This clone was counted between two and nine times. This rearrangement joins TRBV25-1 to TRBJ1-1; D may be TRBD1 (5 bases). V shed 6 bases and J shed 4 bases, with 15 bases lying between them. From germline, CDR1 is MGHDK and CDR2 SYGVNS. This CDR3 is 14 amino acids long. CDR3 region: CASRPSGAGTEAFF. The CDR3 DNA is TGTGCCAGCAGGCCCAGCGGGGCCGGCACTGAAGCTTTCTTT. The variable domain in full, with the rest retrieved from reference TRBV25-1 and TRBJ1-1, is EADIYQTPRYLVIGTGKKITLECSQTMGHDKMYWYQQDPGMELHLIHYSYGVNSTEKGDLSSESTVSRIRTEHFPLTLESARPSHTSQYLCASRPSGAGTEAFFGQGTRLTVV.

This sequence joins TRBV19 and TRBJ1-2, with TRBD1 identical over 8 bases. The V and J ends lost 4 bases and 5 bases, in that order; junction bases with no gene match: 3. The CDR3 is made up of 13 amino acids. Per germline, CDR1 LNHDA and CDR2 SQIVND (reference sequence). The CDR3 region has the DNA TGTGCCAGTAGTACGGGACAGGCGTATGGCTACACCTTC. Its protein product is CASSTGQAYGYTF.

This clone was observed many times. The chain has TRBV3-1 (or the pseudogene TRBV3-2) and TRBJ1-6, with a weak D call TRBD1 (5 bases). The CDR3 covers 15 residues. Looked up from germline, CDR1 is LGHDT and CDR2 is YNNKEL (reference sequence). Trimming removed 1 base at V and 8 bases at J, with 12 bases between. The CDR3 is CASSQGAGRDSPLHF. As DNA, the CDR3 is TGTGCCAGCAGCCAAGGCGCAGGGAGGGATTCACCCCTCCACTTT.

The chain couples TRBV3-1 (or the pseudogene TRBV3-2) to TRBJ1-2; perhaps TRBD1 as D (5 bases). This CDR3 region has 17 residues. The ends were cut back, 3 bases at V and 0 bases at J, with 17 bases in the middle. Germline V gene lookup returns CDR1 LGHDT and CDR2 YNNKEL (reference sequence). CDR3: CASSHQAGERSNYGYTF. The CDR3 coding sequence is TGTGCCAGCAGCCATCAAGCGGGGGAACGGTCTAACTATGGCTACACCTTC.

V is TRBV3-1 (or the pseudogene TRBV3-2) and J is TRBJ1-6; D remains unclear. Trimming pared 4 bases from V and 9 bases from J, leaving 22 bases between. This CDR3 has 17 amino acids. Germline values: CDR1 LGHDT, CDR2 YNNKEL (reference sequence). The CDR3 DNA follows: TGTGCCAGCAGCCTAGCCCCTGGAGAGGGCCTAGGTTCACCCCTCCACTTT. It specifies CASSLAPGEGLGSPLHF.

The V gene is TRBV10-1, the J gene TRBJ2-1; D is uncertain. Germline values: CDR1 WNHNN, CDR2 SYGVQD (reference sequence). The CDR3 contains 13 residues. The V end lost 2 bases, the J end lost 8 bases, and 10 bases lay between the germline ends. CDR3 bases: TGCGCCAGCAGTGAGCATGTAGAGGATGAGCAGTTCTTC. This encodes CASSEHVEDEQFF.

The chain has TRBV6-6 and TRBJ1-1, with 10 nucleotides matching TRBD1. Germline CDR1 MNHNY, CDR2 SVGAGI (reference sequence). This CDR3 is built from 18 residues. Trimming at V came to 7 bases and at J to 6 bases, leaving 20 bases not matched to a gene. The CDR3 reads CASTRSGDRGGVSAEAFF. The DNA for the CDR3 is TGTGCCAGCACCCGATCCGGGGACAGGGGAGGAGTGAGCGCTGAAGCTTTCTTT.

In its sample, this clone was seen a few times. The chain couples TRBV27 to TRBJ2-7; the D gene is possibly TRBD1 (6 bases). Germline CDR1 and CDR2: MNHEY and SMNVEV (reference sequence). V was cut by 2 bases and J by 3 bases, with 11 bases left in between. This CDR3 has 14 amino acids. The DNA for the CDR3 is TGTGCCAGCAGTTTAAAACAGGGTATCTACGAGCAGTACTTC. Amino acid sequence: CASSLKQGIYEQYF.

This chain connects TRBV23-1 to TRBJ2-1; D might be TRBD1 (5 bases). TRBV23-1 is filed as an ORF, its function uncertain. The CDR3 spans 15 residues. Trimming stripped 3 bases from V and 6 bases from J, with 15 bases between. Here the CDR3 reads CASSHQGGTSNEQFF. The CDR3 DNA reads TGCGCCAGCAGTCATCAGGGTGGTACCTCCAATGAGCAGTTCTTC.

The chain links TRBV3-1 (or the pseudogene TRBV3-2) to TRBJ2-5; 11 bases fit TRBD1. This CDR3 is built from 16 residues. The junction had 9 bases not matched to a gene; V was cut back by 4 bases and J by 5 bases. CDR1 is LGHDT, CDR2 YNNKEL, per germline (reference sequence). The CDR3 region is CASSPLEDRGQETQYF. The CDR3 coding sequence is TGTGCCAGCAGCCCGCTAGAGGACAGGGGGCAGGAGACCCAGTACTTC.

This chain uses TRBV5-1 with TRBJ2-7; TRBD2 matches at 9 bases. Germline V gives CDR1 SGHRS, CDR2 YFSETQ. This CDR3 comprises 15 residues. Germline trimming cut 4 bases from V and 0 bases from J; bases unmatched to any gene: 5. Here the CDR3 DNA reads TGCGCCAGCAGCGCCGTAGCGGGGGCCTCCTACGAGCAGTACTTC. Protein product: CASSAVAGASYEQYF.

The chain couples TRBV6-5 to TRBJ2-7; no clear D. CDR1 and CDR2 from the germline V gene are MNHEY and SVGAGI. CDR3 length equals 13 residues. Trimming cost V 0 bases and J 5 bases, with 8 bases left between them. The DNA of the CDR3 is TGTGCCAGCAGTTACTCCGCGCGGAACGAGCAGTACTTC. Translating it yields CASSYSARNEQYF.

This clone appeared a single time. The V gene is TRBV6-5, the J gene TRBJ1-2; no clear D. V lost 0 bases and J lost 0, with 8 bases in between. Germline loops: CDR1 MNHEY, CDR2 SVGAGI. This CDR3 comprises 15 residues. The CDR3 DNA follows: TGTGCCAGCAGTTACTCGGGCAATTCTAACTATGGCTACACCTTC. It specifies CASSYSGNSNYGYTF.

The rearrangement joins TRBV6-5 to TRBJ2-7; TRBD2 matches 10 bases. The germline gives CDR1 MNHEY, CDR2 SVGAGI. The trim removed 5 bases at V and 0 bases at J, leaving 4 bases unmatched. The CDR3 covers 15 residues. CDR3 DNA sequence: TGTGCCAGCAGTCCGAGCGGGGGGGCCTCCTACGAGCAGTACTTC. This codes for CASSPSGGASYEQYF.

This clone has only one observation. The rearrangement uses TRBV6-6 and TRBJ2-1; 8 bases align to TRBD1. The J segment lost 6 bases and the V segment lost 0 bases, leaving 7 bases of the junction unmatched. The V gene's germline CDR1 is MNHNY and CDR2 SVGAGI (reference sequence). This CDR3 has 16 amino acids. The CDR3 DNA sequence: TGTGCCAGCAGTTACTCGGCCCAGGGGGCAGGCAATGAGCAGTTCTTC. Protein: CASSYSAQGAGNEQFF.

The sample holds a few counts of this clone. The V call is TRBV4-1, the J call TRBJ1-2; D remains ambiguous. The germline V gene has CDR1 MGHRA and CDR2 YSYEKL. This CDR3 region has 14 residues. V lost 1 base and J lost 6, with 12 bases in between. The DNA of the CDR3 is TGCGCCAGCAGCCAAGTGTCCGGGTGGGATGGCTACACCTTC. Translation gives CASSQVSGWDGYTF.